The 22 T cell receptor beta chains listed next were all sequenced from one sample in a study of T-cell memory formation after mild COVID-19. TCRdb passed the 5' RACE reads through MiXCR, listing each CDR3 protein once. The sample records just under 550,000 distinct CDR3 sequences, about a fifth being singletons. The sample was PBMCs or a T cell subset sorted from them (not recorded which). The receptor set was obtained from an adult woman who had mild COVID-19 (a few samples of this study predate the infection). Cell type and time point are not known.

The chain has TRBV7-9 and TRBJ2-7, with D possibly matching TRBD2 (5 bases). Trimming shortened V by 1 base and J by 2 bases, and 15 bases separated the two germline ends. CDR3 length: 16 amino acids. The germline V gene has CDR1 SEHNR and CDR2 FQNEAQ (reference sequence). The CDR3: CASSLVRGALTYEQYF. The CDR3 DNA reads TGTGCCAGCAGCTTAGTCCGGGGAGCTTTAACCTACGAGCAGTACTTC.

The chain uses TRBV6-6 and TRBJ1-1, with 11 bases that match TRBD1. V dropped 6 bases and J dropped 1; count of bases not matched to a gene: 16. CDR3 size: 19 residues. Per germline, CDR1 MNHNY and CDR2 SVGAGI (reference sequence). The CDR3 loop is CASSPGTWTGGAPNTEAFF. CDR3 DNA sequence: TGTGCCAGCAGCCCGGGAACGTGGACAGGGGGCGCCCCGAACACTGAAGCTTTCTTT.

This clonotype was seen at least ten times. This chain connects TRBV7-6 to TRBJ1-1, with D perhaps matching TRBD1 (5 bases). V lost 5 bases, J lost 0 bases, and 10 bases lay in between. CDR1 and CDR2 (germline): SGHVS, FNYEAQ. The CDR3 totals 14 residues. CDR3 residues: CASSPTGMNTEAFF. For the CDR3, the DNA is TGTGCCAGCAGCCCCACAGGAATGAACACTGAAGCTTTCTTT.

This sequence joins TRBV7-2 and TRBJ1-4, with D hard to call. Germline CDR1 and CDR2: SGHTA and FQGNSA. V was cut by 5 bases and J by 3 bases, with 13 bases left in between. The CDR3 runs 15 residues. The CDR3 DNA reads as TGTGCCAGCAGCGCACACTTCGGGGCTAATGAAAAACTGTTTTTT. Residues: CASSAHFGANEKLFF.

The chain combines TRBV9 with TRBJ2-6; D unclear. Germline CDR1 is SGDLS and CDR2 is YYNGEE. The CDR3 is made up of 18 amino acids. Trimming removed 4 bases at V and 0 bases at J, with 17 bases between. The CDR3 region has the DNA TGTGCCAGCAGCACACCGGGTGGCGAAAGCTCTGGGGCCAACGTCCTGACTTTC. Translation: CASSTPGGESSGANVLTF.

The V call is TRBV7-9, the J call TRBJ1-5; 7 nucleotides agree with TRBD1. The V segment lost 8 bases and the J segment 3 bases; nucleotides outside the gene matches: 7. Germline lookup yields CDR1 SEHNR and CDR2 FQNEAQ (reference sequence). This CDR3 has 14 residues. For the CDR3, the DNA is TGTGCCAGCCAGAGGACAGGTCCCAATCAGCCCCAGCATTTT. Residues: CASQRTGPNQPQHF.

This clonotype was observed a few times. The V and J genes are TRBV10-3 and TRBJ2-5; 8 nucleotides match TRBD2. Trimming removed 8 bases from V and 4 bases from J; junction bases left unmatched: 3. The length of the CDR3 is 12 residues. From germline, CDR1 is ENHRY and CDR2 SYGVKD. Here the CDR3 reads CAIRSGGETQYF. The CDR3, as DNA: TGTGCCATCCGAAGCGGGGGAGAGACCCAGTACTTC.

This clonotype was recorded a few times. The genes are TRBV24-1 and TRBJ2-5; 14 bases map to TRBD2. CDR3 size: 16 residues. V lost 3 bases, J lost 9 bases, and 8 bases stayed unmatched. The germline V gene has CDR1 KGHDR and CDR2 SFDVKD. CDR3 nucleotides: TGTGCCACCAGTGATCCGGGACTAGCGGGAGTGGAGTCCCAGTACTTC. It codes for CATSDPGLAGVESQYF.

J is TRBJ2-7 and V is TRBV20-1; 7 positions agree with TRBD1. Germline V gene lookup returns CDR1 DFQATT and CDR2 SNEGSKA (reference sequence). Trimming cost V 4 bases and J 3 bases; bases outside gene matches: 6. This CDR3 has 13 amino acids. CDR3 DNA: TGCAGTGCTACGACAGGGACAATCTACGAGCAGTACTTC. Its protein is CSATTGTIYEQYF.

This clonotype was observed a few times. This chain links TRBV6-2 or TRBV6-3 with TRBJ2-7, with D uncertain. Germline loops: CDR1 MNHEY, CDR2 SVGEGT. This CDR3 comprises 12 residues. Trimming took 7 bases from V and 1 from J, leaving 8 bases between them. Here the CDR3 DNA reads TGTGCCAGCAAAGACGGGTCCTACGAGCAGTACTTC. It translates to CASKDGSYEQYF.

This clonotype was recorded a few times. The rearrangement uses TRBV5-6 and TRBJ1-4; D is ambiguous. The CDR3 consists of 15 residues. Germline V CDR1 and CDR2: SGHDT, YYEEEE. V was trimmed by 1 base and J by 8 bases, leaving 15 bases between them. This chain's CDR3 is CASSLRTTGSEKLFF. Written as DNA, the CDR3 is TGTGCCAGCAGCTTGAGGACCACGGGGTCCGAAAAACTGTTTTTT.

The chain couples TRBV5-4 to TRBJ1-5; D is unclear. Germline loops: CDR1 SGHNT, CDR2 YYREEE (reference sequence). The CDR3 is 14 amino acids. Trimming pared 3 bases from V and 6 bases from J, leaving 13 bases between. CDR3 DNA sequence: TGTGCCAGCAGCTGGAAGGGTGATGGTCAGCCCCAGCATTTT. It encodes CASSWKGDGQPQHF.

This clonotype was observed a few times. The rearrangement joins TRBV18 to TRBJ2-7, with 7 bases that match TRBD1. Looked up from germline, CDR1 is KGHSH and CDR2 is LQKENI. The trim removed 5 bases at V and 5 bases at J, leaving 15 bases unmatched. CDR3 length: 16 residues. DNA of the CDR3: TGTGCCAGCTCAGGTTCCGGGACAGCAATCAGGCACGAGCAGTACTTC. It specifies CASSGSGTAIRHEQYF.

This clonotype appeared a few times. The chain couples TRBV6-1 to TRBJ1-3; D is ambiguous. Germline lookup yields CDR1 MNHNS and CDR2 SASEGT. This CDR3 region has 14 residues. The V gene lost 6 bases and the J gene lost 0 bases, with 9 bases spanning the gap. DNA of the CDR3: TGTGCCAGCAGCGAGGTCCACTCTGGAAACACCATATATTTT. This gives the protein CASSEVHSGNTIYF.

This clonotype turned up a few times. The chain is built from TRBV27 and TRBJ1-3; D gene ambiguous. Trimming removed 2 bases from V and 4 bases from J, with 6 bases in between. Germline values: CDR1 MNHEY, CDR2 SMNVEV (reference sequence). The CDR3 contains 13 residues. CDR3 nucleotides: TGTGCCAGCAGTTTAGCAGTGGGAAACACCATATATTTT. Amino acid sequence: CASSLAVGNTIYF.

This clonotype was counted between two and nine times. V and J are TRBV25-1 and TRBJ2-7; possibly TRBD1 for D (6 bases). V shed 2 bases and J shed 0 bases, with 11 bases lying between them. Germline CDR1 MGHDK, CDR2 SYGVNS. The CDR3 runs 15 residues. CDR3 sequence: CASSELSGASYEQYF. CDR3 nucleotides: TGTGCCAGCAGTGAACTTTCAGGGGCCTCCTACGAGCAGTACTTC.

The V call is TRBV6-1, the J call TRBJ1-2, with TRBD1 as a possible D gene (5 bases). This CDR3 has 15 amino acids. Germline V gene data show CDR1 as MNHNS and CDR2 as SASEGT. The V gene lost 6 bases and the J gene lost 0 bases, with 14 bases spanning the gap. CDR3 sequence reads: CASSQGAVANYGYTF. DNA of the CDR3: TGTGCCAGCAGCCAGGGAGCGGTAGCTAACTATGGCTACACCTTC.

This clonotype has just a few counts. This chain uses TRBV4-3 with TRBJ2-1; TRBD2 is a possible D gene (6 bases). The CDR3 covers 18 residues. V was cut by 0 bases and J by 8 bases, with 23 bases left in between. Looked up from germline, CDR1 is LGHNA and CDR2 is YSLEER. CDR3 nucleotide sequence: TGCGCCAGCAGCCAAGAGAGGGGCGGCGGGATGGCCCGCTATGAGCAGTTCTTC. Translating it yields CASSQERGGGMARYEQFF.

The J gene is TRBJ2-3, the V gene TRBV18; a possible D gene is TRBD2 (5 bases). The germline CDR1 and CDR2 sequences are KGHSH and LQKENI. The CDR3 has 16 residues. V was clipped by 11 bases and J by 2 bases, with 23 bases between them. Here the CDR3 reads CAGSGVLARVTDTQYF. The CDR3 DNA sequence: TGTGCCGGGAGTGGTGTTTTAGCGAGGGTCACAGATACGCAGTATTTT.

This clonotype has only a few counts. CDR3 in DNA: TGCAGCGTTTTGAAACGGGGCACAGATACGCAGTATTTT. The encoded protein is CSVLKRGTDTQYF. This chain uses TRBV29-1 with TRBJ2-3; unclear D gene. This CDR3 comprises 13 residues. V was trimmed by 5 bases and J by 1 base, leaving 10 bases between them. Germline loops: CDR1 SQVTM, CDR2 ANQGSEA.

V gene TRBV18 combines with J gene TRBJ2-7; a possible D gene is TRBD1 (7 bases). Germline V CDR1 and CDR2: KGHSH, LQKENI. The germline V and J ends were trimmed by 4 bases and 4 bases, with 14 bases remaining between them. The CDR3 is 14 residues long. CDR3 bases: TGTGCCAGCTCACGCGGGGACAGTGGATACGAGCAGTACTTC. Amino acids: CASSRGDSGYEQYF.

The chain has TRBV20-1 and TRBJ2-3, with 11 bases lining up with TRBD2. Germline lookup yields CDR1 DFQATT and CDR2 SNEGSKA (reference sequence). The CDR3 consists of 15 residues. Trimming cost V 6 bases and J 2 bases; bases outside gene matches: 7. CDR3 sequence reads: CSAPGLAGLTDTQYF. The CDR3, as DNA: TGCAGTGCCCCCGGACTAGCGGGCCTCACAGATACGCAGTATTTT.